This record concerns one TCR beta chain sequence. Its cognate antigen is unknown. This sample was included in a study of beta chain features in type 1 diabetes. Germline V lookup: CDR1 SGHAT, CDR2 FQNNGV. This CDR3 has 11 residues. V lost 4 bases, J lost 3 bases, and 4 bases lay in between. Regarding the study as a whole: At VDJ recombination sites, type 1 diabetes patients had fewer insertions and more deleted nucleotides. A moderate, significant TCRB CDR3 shortening appeared in type 1 diabetes across four CD4+ subsets.

The authors reverse transcribed all of the isolated RNA, so sequencing captured expressed TCRB transcripts. Sequencing of naive, central memory and regulatory T cell samples gave an average of around 4 million reads. The data were produced by immunoSEQ multiplex PCR, yet TCRdb's version contains in-frame clones alone and is incomplete. In the table there are 250,000 to 400,000 clones, around 13% of which are singletons. Material for sequencing was central memory CD4+ T cells from blood. This chain links TRBV11-2 with TRBJ2-7; D is undetermined. This receptor was obtained from a man aged 25 to 40 in good health. The CDR3 DNA reads TGTGCCAGCAGCTCAGACTACGAGCAGTACGTC. This encodes CASSSDYEQYV.